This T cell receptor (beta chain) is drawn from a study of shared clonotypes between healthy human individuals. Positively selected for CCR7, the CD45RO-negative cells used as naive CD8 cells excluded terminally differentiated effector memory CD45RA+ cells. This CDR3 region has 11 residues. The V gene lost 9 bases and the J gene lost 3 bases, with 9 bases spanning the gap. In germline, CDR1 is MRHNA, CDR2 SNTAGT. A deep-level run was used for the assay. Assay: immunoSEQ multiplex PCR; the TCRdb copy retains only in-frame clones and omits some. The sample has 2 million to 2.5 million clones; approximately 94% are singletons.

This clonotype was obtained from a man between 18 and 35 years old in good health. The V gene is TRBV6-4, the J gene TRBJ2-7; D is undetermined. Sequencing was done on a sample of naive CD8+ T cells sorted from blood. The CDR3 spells CAREPCYEQYF. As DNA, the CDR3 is TGTGCCAGGGAACCTTGCTACGAGCAGTACTTC.